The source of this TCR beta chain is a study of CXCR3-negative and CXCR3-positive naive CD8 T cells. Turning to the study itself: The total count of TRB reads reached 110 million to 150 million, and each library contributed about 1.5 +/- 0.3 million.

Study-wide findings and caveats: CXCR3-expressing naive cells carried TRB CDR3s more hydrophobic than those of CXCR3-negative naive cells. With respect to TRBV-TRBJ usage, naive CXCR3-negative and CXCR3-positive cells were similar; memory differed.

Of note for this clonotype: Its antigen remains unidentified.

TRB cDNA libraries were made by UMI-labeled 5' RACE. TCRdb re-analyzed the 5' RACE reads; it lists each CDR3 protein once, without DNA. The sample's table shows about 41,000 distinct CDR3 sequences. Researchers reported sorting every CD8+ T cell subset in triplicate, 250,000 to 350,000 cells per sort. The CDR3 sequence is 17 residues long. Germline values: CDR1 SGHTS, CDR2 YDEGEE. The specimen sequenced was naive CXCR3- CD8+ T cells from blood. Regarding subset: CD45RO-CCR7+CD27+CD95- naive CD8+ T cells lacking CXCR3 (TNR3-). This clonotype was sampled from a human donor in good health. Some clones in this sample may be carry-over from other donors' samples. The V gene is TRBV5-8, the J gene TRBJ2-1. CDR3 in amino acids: CASSLGVGGSSYNEQFF.